A selection of T cell receptor beta chains follows, all from one sample in a study of blood T cells in healthy people across ages. TCRdb reprocessed the 5' RACE reads via MiXCR and lists one record per CDR3 protein. The table lists 1.5 million or so distinct CDR3 sequences, 35% to 45% of them singletons. Material: blood. These receptors were taken from a woman in her late teens or twenties in good health. The CDR3 runs from the conserved cysteine through the conserved F or W. The D gene is left open where the match is weak. Clone size is given for some rows only: seen once, a few or many times, or a class if the clone is expanded.

TGTGCCACCAGCAGAGTCAGGGCTAGCGGGGAGCAAGAGACCCAGTACTTC	CATSRVRASGEQETQYF	.	TRBD2	TRBV15	TRBJ2-5
TGTGCCAGCAGCCAAGCTCAAGTAGCGGCTTACAATGAGCAGTTCTTC	CASSQAQVAAYNEQFF	.	.	TRBV3-1	TRBJ2-1
TGCAGTGCTAGAGATCCGAAGCGGGTGCTACAAGAGACCCAGTACTTC	CSARDPKRVLQETQYF	few	.	TRBV20-1	TRBJ2-5
TGTGCCATCAGTGAGAGGACAACTACAGATACGCAGTATTTT	CAISERTTTDTQYF	.	.	TRBV10-3	TRBJ2-3
TGTGCCAGCAGTTCCCCTCCTGGACAGGTGGGAACTGAAGCTTTCTTT	CASSSPPGQVGTEAFF	.	TRBD1	TRBV27	TRBJ1-1
TGCAGTGCTAGAGCCGTGGGAGGGCGGAATGAGCAGTTCTTC	CSARAVGGRNEQFF	few	TRBD2	TRBV20-1	TRBJ2-1
TGCAGCGTTGGGGGACTAGCGGACTACGAGCAGTACTTC	CSVGGLADYEQYF	many	TRBD2	TRBV29-1	TRBJ2-7
TGTGCCAGCAGTTGGGACAGGCACAATGAGCAGTTCTTC	CASSWDRHNEQFF	.	TRBD1	TRBV2	TRBJ2-1
TGTGCCAGCAGTTACCTGAGAGCTGAAGCTTTCTTT	CASSYLRAEAFF	.	.	TRBV6-2/TRBV6-3	TRBJ1-1
TGTGCCAGCAGCTCCCCCTCGACAGGGAAGGAGACCCAGTACTTC	CASSSPSTGKETQYF	few	TRBD1	TRBV11-1	TRBJ2-5
TGTGCCAGCAGCACCCGGGACGGACGTGGACAGCCCCAGCATTTT	CASSTRDGRGQPQHF	.	.	TRBV7-3	TRBJ1-5
TGCGCCAGCAGCCAAGATTGGTCCCCGTATTGCAATCAGCCCCAGCATTTT	CASSQDWSPYCNQPQHF	.	.	TRBV4-1	TRBJ1-5
TGCAGTGCTGGTCGGACTAGCGGGAAGTCCTACAATGAGCAGTACTTC	CSAGRTSGKSYNEQYF	.	TRBD2	TRBV20-1	TRBJ2-7
TGTGCCAGCAGTTTAATTCAGGGGCGCGGCTCTGGGGCCAACGTCCTGACTTTC	CASSLIQGRGSGANVLTF	.	.	TRBV12-3/TRBV12-4	TRBJ2-6
TGTGCCAGCAGTTCCTCGGGTTTTGGAACCACTGAAGCTTTCTTT	CASSSSGFGTTEAFF	.	.	TRBV28	TRBJ1-1
TGTGCCAGCAGTCTTGCAATCTCCGGGACAGGGATACCCACTGAAGCTTTCTTT	CASSLAISGTGIPTEAFF	.	TRBD1	TRBV6-2/TRBV6-3	TRBJ1-1
TGCGCCAGCAGCGACACCGGGACTAGCGGGAGAAATGAGCAGTTCTTC	CASSDTGTSGRNEQFF	few	TRBD2	TRBV4-1	TRBJ2-1
TGTGCCAGCAGTGGGATTGGGGCAGACGAGCAGTACTTC	CASSGIGADEQYF	.	.	TRBV2	TRBJ2-7
TGTGTCAGCACCCCGACAGGGGCTAATCAGCCCCAGCATTTT	CVSTPTGANQPQHF	.	TRBD1	TRBV12-3/TRBV12-4	TRBJ1-5
TGCGCCAGCAGTCGCGGACAGGGGGCTAGCGAGCAGTACTTC	CASSRGQGASEQYF	.	TRBD1	TRBV23-1	TRBJ2-7
TGTGCCAGCAGGGAGAGGGGGACCAGGGACGGGGAGCTGTTTTTT	CASRERGTRDGELFF	.	.	TRBV9	TRBJ2-2
TGTGCCAGCAGCGGGGCACGGGATTCACCCCTCCACTTT	CASSGARDSPLHF	.	.	TRBV25-1	TRBJ1-6
TGCAGTGCTAGAGAGGTTGCGAAGTTCTATGGCTACACCTTC	CSAREVAKFYGYTF	few	.	TRBV20-1	TRBJ1-2
TGTGCCAGCAGCCGACGGGACAGGGACAACTATGGCTACACCTTC	CASSRRDRDNYGYTF	.	TRBD1	TRBV13	TRBJ1-2
TGCAGCGCCACGGACAGGGTGAATGAAAAACTGTTTTTT	CSATDRVNEKLFF	.	TRBD1	TRBV29-1	TRBJ1-4
TGCAGTGCTCGGGGCCCCTCCTACGAGCAGTACTTC	CSARGPSYEQYF	.	.	TRBV20-1	TRBJ2-7
TGTGCCAGCAGCTCAGACAGGGGAGGTTTCAACGAGCAGTACTTC	CASSSDRGGFNEQYF	.	TRBD1	TRBV12-3/TRBV12-4	TRBJ2-7
TGTGCCAGCAGCAGGATCTCAGGGCAAACCTACGAGCAGTACTTC	CASSRISGQTYEQYF	.	.	TRBV5-5	TRBJ2-7
TGTGCCAGCAGTTTAAGTAGCGGGAGGTCTTGGGACGAGCAGTACTTC	CASSLSSGRSWDEQYF	.	.	TRBV21-1	TRBJ2-7
TGTGCCAGCAGCTTAATTTCGGATCGTGGTTCACCCCTCCACTTT	CASSLISDRGSPLHF	few	.	TRBV7-3	TRBJ1-6
TGTGCCAGCAGCCAAGAGTCGACGCAAACTACCTACAATGAGCAGTACTTC	CASSQESTQTTYNEQYF	.	.	TRBV4-2	TRBJ2-5
TGTGCCACCAGTGCGCCCGGGACTAGCAATGAGCAGTTCTTC	CATSAPGTSNEQFF	.	TRBD2	TRBV24-1	TRBJ2-1
TGTGCCAGCGGGACCGTCAGGCAGCCCCAGCATTTT	CASGTVRQPQHF	.	.	TRBV12-3/TRBV12-4	TRBJ1-5
TGTGCCAGCAGCCAAGATCGGCTTTCAGGGGAGACCCAGTACTTC	CASSQDRLSGETQYF	once	.	TRBV3-1	TRBJ2-5
TGCAGTGCTAGACAGGGTACAAACATTCAGTACTTC	CSARQGTNIQYF	.	.	TRBV20-1	TRBJ2-4
TGTGCCAGCAACCGACTAGCGGGGGACGAGCAGTACTTC	CASNRLAGDEQYF	few	TRBD2	TRBV6-2/TRBV6-3	TRBJ2-7